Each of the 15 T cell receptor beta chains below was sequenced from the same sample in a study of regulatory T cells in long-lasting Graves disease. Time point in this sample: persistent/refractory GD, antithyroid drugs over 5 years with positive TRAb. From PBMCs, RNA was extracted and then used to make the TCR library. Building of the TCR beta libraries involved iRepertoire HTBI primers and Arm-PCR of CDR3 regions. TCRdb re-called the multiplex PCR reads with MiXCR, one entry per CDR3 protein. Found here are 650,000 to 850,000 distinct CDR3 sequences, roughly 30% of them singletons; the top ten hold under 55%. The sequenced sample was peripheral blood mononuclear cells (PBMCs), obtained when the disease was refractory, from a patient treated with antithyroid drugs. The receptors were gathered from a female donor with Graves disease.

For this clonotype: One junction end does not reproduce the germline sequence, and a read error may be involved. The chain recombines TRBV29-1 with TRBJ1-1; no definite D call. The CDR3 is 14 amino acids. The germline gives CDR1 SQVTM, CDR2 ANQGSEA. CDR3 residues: CSVHPEGQITKAFF. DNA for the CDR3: TGCAGCGTTCACCCGGAAGGGCAAATCACTAAAGCTTTCTTT.

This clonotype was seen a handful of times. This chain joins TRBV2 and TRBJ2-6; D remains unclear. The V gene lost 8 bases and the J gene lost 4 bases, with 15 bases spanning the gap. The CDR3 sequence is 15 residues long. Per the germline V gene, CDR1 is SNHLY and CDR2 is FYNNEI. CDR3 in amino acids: CASVSLLVGANVLTF. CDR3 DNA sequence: TGTGCCAGCGTATCTCTCCTCGTAGGGGCCAACGTCCTGACTTTC.

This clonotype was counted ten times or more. CDR3 residues: CASSLSWGRETEAFF. The CDR3 region has the DNA TGTGCCAGCAGTTTATCATGGGGGCGGGAAACTGAAGCTTTCTTT. The chain employs TRBV27 and TRBJ1-1, with D possibly matching TRBD1 (6 bases). The CDR3 runs 15 residues. Germline CDR1 is MNHEY and CDR2 is SMNVEV (reference sequence). Trimming pared 0 bases from V and 5 bases from J, leaving 13 bases between.

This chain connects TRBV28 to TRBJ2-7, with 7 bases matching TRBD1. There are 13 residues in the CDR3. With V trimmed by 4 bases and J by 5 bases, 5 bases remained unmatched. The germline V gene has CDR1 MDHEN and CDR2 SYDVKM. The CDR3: CASSSGQVHEQYF. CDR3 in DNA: TGTGCCAGCAGTTCTGGACAGGTCCACGAGCAGTACTTC.

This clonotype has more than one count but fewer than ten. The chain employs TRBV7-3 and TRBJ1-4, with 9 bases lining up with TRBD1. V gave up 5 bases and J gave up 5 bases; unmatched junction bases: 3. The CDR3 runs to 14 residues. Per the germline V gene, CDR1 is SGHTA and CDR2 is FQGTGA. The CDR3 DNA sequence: TGTGCCAGCAGCGCGACAGGGGGAAATGAAAAACTGTTTTTT. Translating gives CASSATGGNEKLFF.

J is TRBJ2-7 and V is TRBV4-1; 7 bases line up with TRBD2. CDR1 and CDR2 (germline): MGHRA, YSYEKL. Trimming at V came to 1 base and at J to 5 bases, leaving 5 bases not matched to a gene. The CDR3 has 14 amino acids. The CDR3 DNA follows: TGCGCCAGCAGCCAAGGACTAGCTCTCAACGAGCAGTACTTC. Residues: CASSQGLALNEQYF.

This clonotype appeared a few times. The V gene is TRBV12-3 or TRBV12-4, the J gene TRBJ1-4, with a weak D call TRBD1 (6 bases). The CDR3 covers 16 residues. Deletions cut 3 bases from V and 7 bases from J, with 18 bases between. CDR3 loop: CASSLAGAQMGEKLFF. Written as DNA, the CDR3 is TGTGCCAGCAGTTTGGCAGGGGCGCAGATGGGTGAAAAACTGTTTTTT.

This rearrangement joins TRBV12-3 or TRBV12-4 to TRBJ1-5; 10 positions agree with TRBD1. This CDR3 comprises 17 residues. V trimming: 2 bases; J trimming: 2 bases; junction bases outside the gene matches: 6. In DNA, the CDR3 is TGTGCCAGCAGTTTAAAGGGACAGGGGATTGGCAATCAGCCCCAGCATTTT. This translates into CASSLKGQGIGNQPQHF.

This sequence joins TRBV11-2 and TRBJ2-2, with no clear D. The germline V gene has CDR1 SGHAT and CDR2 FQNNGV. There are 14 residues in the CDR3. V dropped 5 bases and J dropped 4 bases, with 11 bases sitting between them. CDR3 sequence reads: CASSRPSSTGELFF. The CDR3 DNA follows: TGTGCCAGCAGCAGACCATCAAGCACCGGGGAGCTGTTTTTT.

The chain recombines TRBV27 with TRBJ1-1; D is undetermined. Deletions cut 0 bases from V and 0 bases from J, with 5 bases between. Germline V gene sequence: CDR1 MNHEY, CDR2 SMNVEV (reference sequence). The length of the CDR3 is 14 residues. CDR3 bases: TGTGCCAGCAGTTTATCCGTTATGAACACTGAAGCTTTCTTT. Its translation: CASSLSVMNTEAFF.

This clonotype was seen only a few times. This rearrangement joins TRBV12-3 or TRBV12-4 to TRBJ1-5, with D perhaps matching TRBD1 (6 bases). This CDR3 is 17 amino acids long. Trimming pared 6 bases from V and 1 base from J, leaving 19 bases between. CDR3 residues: CASSNNREIGSNQPQHF. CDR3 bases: TGTGCCAGCAGCAACAACAGGGAGATCGGGAGCAATCAGCCCCAGCATTTT.

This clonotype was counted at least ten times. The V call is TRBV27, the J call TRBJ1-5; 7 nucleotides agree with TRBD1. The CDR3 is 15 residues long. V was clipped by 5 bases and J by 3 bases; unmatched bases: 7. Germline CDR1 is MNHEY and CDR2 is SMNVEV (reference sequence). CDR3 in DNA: TGTGCCAGCAGTGACCTACAGGGGATCAATCAGCCCCAGCATTTT. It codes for CASSDLQGINQPQHF.

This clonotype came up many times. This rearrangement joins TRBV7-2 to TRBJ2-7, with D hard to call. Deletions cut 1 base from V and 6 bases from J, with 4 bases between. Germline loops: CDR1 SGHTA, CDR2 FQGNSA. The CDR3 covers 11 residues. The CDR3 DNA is TGTGCCAGCAGCTTAGTGGTCGAGCAGTACTTC. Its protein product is CASSLVVEQYF.

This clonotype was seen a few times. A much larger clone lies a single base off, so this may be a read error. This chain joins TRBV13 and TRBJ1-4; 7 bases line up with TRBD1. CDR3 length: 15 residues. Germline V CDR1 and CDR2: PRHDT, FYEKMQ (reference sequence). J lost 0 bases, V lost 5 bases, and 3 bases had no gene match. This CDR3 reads CASSRDSATNEKLFF. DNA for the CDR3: TGTGCCAGCAGCCGGGACAGCGCAACTAATGAAAAACTGTTTTTT. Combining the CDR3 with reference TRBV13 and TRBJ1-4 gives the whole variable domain AAGVIQSPRHLIKEKRETATLKCYPIPRHDTVYWYQQGPGQDPQFLISFYEKMQSDKGSIPDRFSAQQFSDYHSELNMSSLELGDSALYFCASSRDSATNEKLFFGSGTQLSVL.

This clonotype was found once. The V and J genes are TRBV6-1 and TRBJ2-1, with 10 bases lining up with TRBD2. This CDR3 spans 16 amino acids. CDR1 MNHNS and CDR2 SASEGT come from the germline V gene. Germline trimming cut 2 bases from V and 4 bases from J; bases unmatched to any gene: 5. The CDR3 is CASSEIAGGPYNEQFF. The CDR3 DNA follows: TGTGCCAGCAGTGAAATAGCGGGAGGTCCTTACAATGAGCAGTTCTTC.